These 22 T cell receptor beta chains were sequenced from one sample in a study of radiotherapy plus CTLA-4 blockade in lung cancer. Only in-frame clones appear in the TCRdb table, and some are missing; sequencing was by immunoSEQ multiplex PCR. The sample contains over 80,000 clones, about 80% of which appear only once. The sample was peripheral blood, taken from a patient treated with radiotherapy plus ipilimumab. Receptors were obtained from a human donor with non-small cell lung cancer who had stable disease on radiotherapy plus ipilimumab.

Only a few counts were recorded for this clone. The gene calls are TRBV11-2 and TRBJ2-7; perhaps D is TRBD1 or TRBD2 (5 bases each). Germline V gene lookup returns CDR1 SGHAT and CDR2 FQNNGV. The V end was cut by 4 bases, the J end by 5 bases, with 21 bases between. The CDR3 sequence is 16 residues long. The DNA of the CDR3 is TGTGCCAGCAGCTACGTTCAGAAGGGGCTCGGGAACGAGCAGTACTTC. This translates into CASSYVQKGLGNEQYF.

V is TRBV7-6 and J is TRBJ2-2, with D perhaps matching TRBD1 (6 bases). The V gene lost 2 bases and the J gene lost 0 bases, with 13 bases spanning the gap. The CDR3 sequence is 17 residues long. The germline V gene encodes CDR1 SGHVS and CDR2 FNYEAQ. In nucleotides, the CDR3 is TGTGCCAGCAGCTTAACCGCGGACAGCACGAACACCGGGGAGCTGTTTTTT. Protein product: CASSLTADSTNTGELFF.

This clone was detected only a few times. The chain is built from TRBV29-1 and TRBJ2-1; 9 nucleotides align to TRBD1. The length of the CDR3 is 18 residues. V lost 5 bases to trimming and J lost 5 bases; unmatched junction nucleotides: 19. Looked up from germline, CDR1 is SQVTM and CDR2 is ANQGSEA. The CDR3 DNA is TGCAGCGTTCTGCCGGGACAGGGTGAAGGGTGGCGGAACAATGAGCAGTTCTTC. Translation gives CSVLPGQGEGWRNNEQFF.

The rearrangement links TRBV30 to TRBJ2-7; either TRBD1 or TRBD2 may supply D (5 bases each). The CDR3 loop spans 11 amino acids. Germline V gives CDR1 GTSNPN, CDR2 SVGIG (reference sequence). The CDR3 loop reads CARGVSYEQYF. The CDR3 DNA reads TGTGCTCGGGGCGTCTCCTACGAGCAGTACTTC.

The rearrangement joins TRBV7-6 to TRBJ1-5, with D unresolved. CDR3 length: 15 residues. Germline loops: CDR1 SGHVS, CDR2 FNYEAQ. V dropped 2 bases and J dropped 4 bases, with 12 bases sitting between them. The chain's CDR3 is CASSLLVYRNQPQHF. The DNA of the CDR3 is TGTGCCAGCAGCTTATTAGTCTACAGAAATCAGCCCCAGCATTTT. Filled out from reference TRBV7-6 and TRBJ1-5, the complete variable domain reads GAGVSQSPRYKVTKRGQDVALRCDPISGHVSLYWYRQALGQGPEFLTYFNYEAQQDKSGLPNDRFSAERPEGSISTLTIQRTEQRDSAMYRCASSLLVYRNQPQHFGDGTRLSIL.

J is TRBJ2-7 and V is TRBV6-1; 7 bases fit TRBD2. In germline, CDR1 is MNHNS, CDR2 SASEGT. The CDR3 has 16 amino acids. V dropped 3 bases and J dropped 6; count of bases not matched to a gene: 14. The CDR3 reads CASSDLGGGMYTEQYF. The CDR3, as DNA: TGTGCCAGCAGTGACCTGGGGGGAGGGATGTACACCGAGCAGTACTTC.

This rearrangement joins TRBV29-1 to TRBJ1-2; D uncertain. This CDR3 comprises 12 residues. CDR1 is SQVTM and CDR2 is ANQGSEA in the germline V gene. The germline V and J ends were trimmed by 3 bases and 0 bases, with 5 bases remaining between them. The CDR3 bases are TGCAGCGTTGATCTGTCTAACTATGGCTACACCTTC. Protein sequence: CSVDLSNYGYTF. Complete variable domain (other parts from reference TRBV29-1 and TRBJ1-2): SAVISQKPSRDICQRGTSLTIQCQVDSQVTMMFWYRQQPGQSLTLIATANQGSEATYESGFVIDKFPISRPNLTFSTLTVSNMSPEDSSIYLCSVDLSNYGYTFGSGTRLTVV.

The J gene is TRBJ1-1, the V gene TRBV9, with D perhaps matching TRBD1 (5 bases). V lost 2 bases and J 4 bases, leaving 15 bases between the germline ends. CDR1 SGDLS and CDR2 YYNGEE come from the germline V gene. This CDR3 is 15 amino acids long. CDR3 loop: CASSVLTGMSTEAFF. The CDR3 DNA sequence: TGTGCCAGCAGCGTCCTAACAGGTATGTCCACTGAAGCTTTCTTT.

The CDR3 region has the DNA TGTGCCAGCAGTGCCGTTAACTCTGGAAACACCATATATTTT. Encoded protein: CASSAVNSGNTIYF. The V and J genes are TRBV6-1 and TRBJ1-3; no clear D. The CDR3 covers 14 residues. Germline lookup yields CDR1 MNHNS and CDR2 SASEGT. Trimming shortened V by 4 bases and J by 0 bases, and 7 bases separated the two germline ends.

This chain's CDR3 is CASSIRQVTAIYF. The CDR3 DNA follows: TGTGCCAGCAGCATACGACAGGTCACCGCCATATATTTT. This chain links TRBV21-1 with TRBJ1-3; TRBD1, the table's D call, lacks a check against the DNA. TRBV21-1 corresponds to a pseudogene. This CDR3 is 13 amino acids long.

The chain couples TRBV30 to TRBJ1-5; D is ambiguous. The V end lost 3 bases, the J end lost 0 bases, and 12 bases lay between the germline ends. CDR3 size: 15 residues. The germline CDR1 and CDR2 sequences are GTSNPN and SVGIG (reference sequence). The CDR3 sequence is CAWSEGPSSNQPQHF. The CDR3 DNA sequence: TGTGCCTGGAGCGAAGGGCCATCTAGCAATCAGCCCCAGCATTTT.

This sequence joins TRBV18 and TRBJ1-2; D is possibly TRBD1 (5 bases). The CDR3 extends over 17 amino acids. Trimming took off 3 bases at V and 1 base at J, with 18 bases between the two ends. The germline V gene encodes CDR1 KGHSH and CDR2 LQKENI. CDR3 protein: CASSPDSPLIRNYGYTF. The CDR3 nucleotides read TGTGCCAGCTCACCCGACAGTCCGTTGATCCGTAACTATGGCTACACCTTC.

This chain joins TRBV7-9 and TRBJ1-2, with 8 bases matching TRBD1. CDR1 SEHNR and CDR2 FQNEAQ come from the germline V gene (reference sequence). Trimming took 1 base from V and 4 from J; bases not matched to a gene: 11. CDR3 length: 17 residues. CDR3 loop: CASSLGDRTPFSYGYTF. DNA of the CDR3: TGTGCCAGCAGCTTAGGGGACAGGACCCCATTCTCCTATGGCTACACCTTC. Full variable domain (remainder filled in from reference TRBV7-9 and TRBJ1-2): DTGVSQNPRHKITKRGQNVTFRCDPISEHNRLYWYRQTLGQGPEFLTYFQNEAQLEKSRLLSDRFSAERPKGSFSTLEIQRTEQGDSAMYLCASSLGDRTPFSYGYTFGSGTRLTVV.

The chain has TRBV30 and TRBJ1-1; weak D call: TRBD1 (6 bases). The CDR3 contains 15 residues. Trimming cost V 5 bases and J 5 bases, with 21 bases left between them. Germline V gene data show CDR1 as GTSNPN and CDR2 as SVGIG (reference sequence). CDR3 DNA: TGTGCCTGGTTTCATCCGGGCGGGGGGCGGACTGAAGCTTTCTTT. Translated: CAWFHPGGGRTEAFF.

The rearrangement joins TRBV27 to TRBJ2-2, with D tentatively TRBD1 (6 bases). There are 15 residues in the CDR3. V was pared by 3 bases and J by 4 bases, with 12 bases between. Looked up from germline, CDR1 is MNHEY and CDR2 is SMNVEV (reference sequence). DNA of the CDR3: TGTGCCAGCAGTTTCTTAACAGGGACCACCGGGGAGCTGTTTTTT. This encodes CASSFLTGTTGELFF.

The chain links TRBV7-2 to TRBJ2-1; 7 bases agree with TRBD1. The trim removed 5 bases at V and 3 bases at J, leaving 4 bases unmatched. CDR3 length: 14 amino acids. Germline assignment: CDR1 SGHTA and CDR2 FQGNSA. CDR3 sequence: CASSRDRFYNEQFF. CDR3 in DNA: TGTGCCAGCAGCCGGGACAGATTCTACAATGAGCAGTTCTTC.

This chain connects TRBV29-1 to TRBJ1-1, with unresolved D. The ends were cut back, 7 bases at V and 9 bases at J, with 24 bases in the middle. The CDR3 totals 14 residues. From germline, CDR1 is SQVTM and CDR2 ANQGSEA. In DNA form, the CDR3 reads TGCAGCGGGGGAGGAGGGAGGTCCACGCCTCAAGCTTTCTTT. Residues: CSGGGGRSTPQAFF. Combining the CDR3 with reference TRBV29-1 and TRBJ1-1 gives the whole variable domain SAVISQKPSRDICQRGTSLTIQCQVDSQVTMMFWYRQQPGQSLTLIATANQGSEATYESGFVIDKFPISRPNLTFSTLTVSNMSPEDSSIYLCSGGGGRSTPQAFFGQGTRLTVV.

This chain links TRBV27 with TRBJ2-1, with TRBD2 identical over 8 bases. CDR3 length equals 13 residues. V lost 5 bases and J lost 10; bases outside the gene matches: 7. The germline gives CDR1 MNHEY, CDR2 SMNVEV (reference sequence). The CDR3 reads CASSTTGGWEQFF. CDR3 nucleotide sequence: TGTGCCAGCAGTACCACGGGGGGGTGGGAGCAGTTCTTC.

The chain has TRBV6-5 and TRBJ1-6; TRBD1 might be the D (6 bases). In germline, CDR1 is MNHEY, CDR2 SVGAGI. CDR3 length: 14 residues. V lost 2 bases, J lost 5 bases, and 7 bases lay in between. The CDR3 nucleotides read TGTGCCAGCAGTTACCGACAGGATAATTCACCCCTCCACTTT. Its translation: CASSYRQDNSPLHF.

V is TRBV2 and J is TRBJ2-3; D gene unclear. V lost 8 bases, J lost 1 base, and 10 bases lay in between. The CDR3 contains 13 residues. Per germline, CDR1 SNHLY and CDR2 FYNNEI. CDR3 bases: TGTGCCAGCGCGGATGGAGGCACAGATACGCAGTATTTT. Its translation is CASADGGTDTQYF.

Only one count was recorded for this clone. The CDR3 DNA sequence: TGTGCCAGCAGTTACGGACAGTTTTATAGCAATCAGCCCCAGCATTTT. As protein: CASSYGQFYSNQPQHF. The rearrangement links TRBV6-6 to TRBJ1-5; TRBD1 is a possible D gene (6 bases). Trimming pared 2 bases from V and 0 bases from J, leaving 11 bases between. CDR3 size: 16 residues. Germline CDR1 MNHNY, CDR2 SVGAGI (reference sequence).

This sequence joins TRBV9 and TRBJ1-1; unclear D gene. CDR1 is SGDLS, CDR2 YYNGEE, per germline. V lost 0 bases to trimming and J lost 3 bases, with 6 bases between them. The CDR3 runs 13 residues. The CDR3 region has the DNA TGTGCCAGCAGCGTAGAAGCTCACACTGAAGCTTTCTTT. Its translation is CASSVEAHTEAFF.